A single T cell receptor (beta chain) is shown here with its context. Its specificity is unknown. The entirety of the isolated RNA underwent reverse transcription, so expressed TCRB transcripts were sequenced. Clones were read by immunoSEQ multiplex PCR, and TCRdb kept only the in-frame ones, dropping some. The profile shows about 160,000 clones, roughly 60% of them singletons. This sample was taken from a study of beta chain features in type 1 diabetes. Study-level findings and limits: The similarity of naive, central memory and Treg TCRB repertoires appeared greater among patients than among healthy donors. Among patients with Type 1 diabetes, TCRB CDR3s were moderately but significantly shorter in every one of the four CD4+ subsets.

Trimming cost V 0 bases and J 5 bases, with 10 bases left between them. This CDR3 region has 14 residues. The chain couples TRBV23-1 to TRBJ2-5, with D hard to call. TRBV23-1 qualifies as an ORF whose function is uncertain. The sequence was obtained from a man aged 25-45 years with type 1 diabetes. Material for sequencing was naive CD4+ T cells from blood. This CDR3 is CASSQSRLRETQYF. The CDR3 nucleotides are TGCGCCAGCAGTCAATCAAGGCTTCGCGAGACCCAGTACTTC.